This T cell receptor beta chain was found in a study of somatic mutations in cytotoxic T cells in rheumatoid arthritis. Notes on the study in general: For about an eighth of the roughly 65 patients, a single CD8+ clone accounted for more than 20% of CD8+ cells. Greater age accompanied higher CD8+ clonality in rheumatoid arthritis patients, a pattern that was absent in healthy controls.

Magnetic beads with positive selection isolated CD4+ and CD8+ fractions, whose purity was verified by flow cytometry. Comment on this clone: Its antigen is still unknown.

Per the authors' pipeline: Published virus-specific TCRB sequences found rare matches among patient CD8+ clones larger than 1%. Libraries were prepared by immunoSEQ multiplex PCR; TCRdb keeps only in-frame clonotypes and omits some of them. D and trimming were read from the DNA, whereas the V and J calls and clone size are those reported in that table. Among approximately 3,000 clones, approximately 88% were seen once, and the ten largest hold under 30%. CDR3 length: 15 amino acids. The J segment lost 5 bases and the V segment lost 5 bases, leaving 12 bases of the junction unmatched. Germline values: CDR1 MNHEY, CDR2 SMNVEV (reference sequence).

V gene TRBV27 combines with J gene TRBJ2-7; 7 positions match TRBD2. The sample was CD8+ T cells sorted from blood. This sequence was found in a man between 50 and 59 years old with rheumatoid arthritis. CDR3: CASSPPGGSFNEQYF. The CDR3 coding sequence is TGTGCCAGCAGTCCGCCGGGCGGGAGCTTCAACGAGCAGTACTTC.